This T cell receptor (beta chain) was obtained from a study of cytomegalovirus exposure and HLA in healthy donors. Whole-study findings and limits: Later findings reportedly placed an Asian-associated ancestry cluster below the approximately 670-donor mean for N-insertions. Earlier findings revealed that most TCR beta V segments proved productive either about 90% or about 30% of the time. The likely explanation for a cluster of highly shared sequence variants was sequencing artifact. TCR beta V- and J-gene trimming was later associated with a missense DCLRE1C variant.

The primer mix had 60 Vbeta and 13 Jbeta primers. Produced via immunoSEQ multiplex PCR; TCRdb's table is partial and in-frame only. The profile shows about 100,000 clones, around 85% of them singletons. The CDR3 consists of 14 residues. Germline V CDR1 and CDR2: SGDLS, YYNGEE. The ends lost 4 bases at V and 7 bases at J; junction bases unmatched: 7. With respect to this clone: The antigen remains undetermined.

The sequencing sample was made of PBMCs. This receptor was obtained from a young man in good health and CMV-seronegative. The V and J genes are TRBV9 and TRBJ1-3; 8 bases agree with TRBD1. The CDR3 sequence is CASSSGQGTNTIYF. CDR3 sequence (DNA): TGTGCCAGCAGCTCCGGACAGGGAACCAACACCATATATTTT.